A single sample is the source of the 13 T cell receptor beta chains below, sequenced in a study of cytomegalovirus exposure and HLA in healthy donors. The PCR used 60 Vbeta and 13 Jbeta primers. The table came from immunoSEQ multiplex PCR; TCRdb's copy has only in-frame clones and leaves some out. The data contain around 150,000 clones, over 55% of them singletons. Sequenced material: PBMCs. The receptors were sampled from a man aged 40-49 years in good health and CMV-seronegative.

In its sample, this clone was seen a few times. This rearrangement joins TRBV4-1 to TRBJ2-5, with TRBD2 matching 15 bases. The CDR3 totals 16 residues. Germline CDR1 is MGHRA and CDR2 is YSYEKL. The J segment lost 2 bases and the V segment lost 5 bases, leaving 3 bases of the junction unmatched. The CDR3 sequence: CASSSGTSGRQETQYF. For the CDR3, the DNA is TGCGCCAGCAGCAGTGGGACTAGCGGGAGGCAAGAGACCCAGTACTTC.

The rearrangement joins TRBV6-5 to TRBJ1-1, with D possibly being TRBD1 (5 bases). Germline V gives CDR1 MNHEY, CDR2 SVGAGI. Trimming left V 4 bases short and J 8 bases short, with 20 bases between. The CDR3 contains 15 residues. CDR3 in DNA: TGTGCCAGCAGTTCTCAGACCCTTTGGGGCCTAGAAGCTTTCTTT. It specifies CASSSQTLWGLEAFF.

The CDR3 bases are TGCGCCAGCTACCTCCAGAATCCTCGCACAGATACGCAGTATTTT. This codes for CASYLQNPRTDTQYF. V usage is TRBV5-1 and J usage is TRBJ2-3; D remains unclear. Trimming cost V 7 bases and J 1 base, with 16 bases left between them. From germline, CDR1 is SGHRS and CDR2 YFSETQ. The CDR3 sequence is 15 residues long.

This chain connects TRBV4-1 to TRBJ2-2, with 14 bases fitting TRBD2. V dropped 3 bases and J dropped 2; count of bases not matched to a gene: 2. This CDR3 region has 17 residues. Germline V CDR1 and CDR2: MGHRA, YSYEKL. As DNA, the CDR3 is TGCGCCAGCAGCCACGGACTAGCGGGGGGTAACACCGGGGAGCTGTTTTTT. Translated, it gives CASSHGLAGGNTGELFF.

This clone occurred once. This chain connects TRBV5-6 to TRBJ1-2; 8 nucleotides match TRBD1. V lost 4 bases, J lost 4 bases, and 3 bases stayed unmatched. The CDR3 totals 13 residues. Per germline, CDR1 SGHDT and CDR2 YYEEEE. CDR3 DNA: TGTGCCAGCAGCCCTGGGACAGGCTATGGCTACACCTTC. Protein product: CASSPGTGYGYTF.

This clone was detected a few times. The chain recombines TRBV28 with TRBJ1-1; 9 positions match TRBD1. Per the germline V gene, CDR1 is MDHEN and CDR2 is SYDVKM. The ends lost 5 bases at V and 5 bases at J; junction bases unmatched: 6. The CDR3 covers 14 residues. CDR3 nucleotides: TGTGCCAGCAGTCCTCGGACAGGGGAGACTGAAGCTTTCTTT. Protein: CASSPRTGETEAFF.

This clone was counted a few times. The chain joins TRBV28 to TRBJ2-7, with D perhaps TRBD1 (7 bases). Looked up from germline, CDR1 is MDHEN and CDR2 is SYDVKM. V was pared by 7 bases and J by 4 bases, with 17 bases between. The CDR3 spans 14 residues. The CDR3 reads CASTFQGGGYEQYF. The CDR3, as DNA: TGTGCCAGCACCTTTCAGGGGGGTGGGTACGAGCAGTACTTC.

The rearrangement uses TRBV5-8 and TRBJ2-5, with 7 bases fitting TRBD1. V dropped 0 bases and J dropped 5; count of bases not matched to a gene: 4. The CDR3 extends over 14 amino acids. CDR1 is SGHTS and CDR2 is YDEGEE in the germline V gene. CDR3 nucleotide sequence: TGTGCCAGCAGCTTGGGACAGGGCTGGGAGACCCAGTACTTC. It translates to CASSLGQGWETQYF.

This clone was seen just once. The chain employs TRBV4-1 and TRBJ1-1; maybe TRBD1 (6 bases). This CDR3 spans 14 amino acids. V was clipped by 1 base and J by 4 bases, with 10 bases between them. The germline V gene encodes CDR1 MGHRA and CDR2 YSYEKL. This chain's CDR3 is CASSQVRGGTEAFF. In DNA, the CDR3 is TGCGCCAGCAGCCAAGTCAGGGGCGGCACTGAAGCTTTCTTT.

This chain joins TRBV9 and TRBJ2-3; 8 bases align to TRBD2. Trimming removed 1 base from V and 3 bases from J; junction bases left unmatched: 10. The CDR3 has 17 residues. Germline CDR1 SGDLS, CDR2 YYNGEE. The CDR3 region has the DNA TGTGCCAGCAGCGTAAGTCAGGGACTAGTTGCGACAGATACGCAGTATTTT. It yields the protein CASSVSQGLVATDTQYF.

This clone showed up just a few times. V is TRBV7-8 and J is TRBJ1-4, with 7 nucleotides matching TRBD1. V lost 7 bases to trimming and J lost 7 bases; unmatched junction nucleotides: 15. This CDR3 has 16 amino acids. The germline gives CDR1 SGHVS, CDR2 FQNEAQ. The CDR3 sequence is CASNPSRTGLSEKLFF. The DNA of the CDR3 is TGTGCCAGCAACCCATCCCGGACAGGCTTATCTGAAAAACTGTTTTTT.

The table lists this clone with a count of one. The chain joins TRBV7-2 to TRBJ1-2; 8 nucleotides agree with TRBD1. With V trimmed by 4 bases and J by 4 bases, 8 bases remained unmatched. Per the germline V gene, CDR1 is SGHTA and CDR2 is FQGNSA. The CDR3 length is 15 residues. The CDR3 here is CASSSAPTGVYGYTF. CDR3 DNA: TGTGCCAGCAGCTCAGCCCCGACAGGGGTCTATGGCTACACCTTC.

The rearrangement links TRBV5-6 to TRBJ2-7, with 8 bases identical to TRBD1. The V gene end was trimmed by 4 bases and the J gene end by 2 bases; junction bases not matched to a gene: 5. Germline CDR1 is SGHDT and CDR2 is YYEEEE. The CDR3 has 14 residues. The CDR3 sequence is CASSRQGHTYEQYF. DNA of the CDR3: TGTGCCAGCAGCCGACAGGGGCATACCTACGAGCAGTACTTC.